What follows are 32 T cell receptor beta chains derived from one specimen sequenced in a study of technical replicates of blood from a few donors. Produced via immunoSEQ multiplex PCR; TCRdb's table is partial and in-frame only. The data show roughly 81,000 clones, with around 97% seen just once and 0.15% to 0.2% held by the top ten. The sequenced sample consisted of T cells isolated from PBMCs. All receptors come from a human donor in good health.

The chain carries TRBV9 and TRBJ1-1; D unresolved. This CDR3 is 16 amino acids long. The V end lost 0 bases, the J end lost 4 bases, and 16 bases lay between the germline ends. Germline lookup yields CDR1 SGDLS and CDR2 YYNGEE. Written as DNA, the CDR3 is TGTGCCAGCAGCGTAGAAGCCATCGGAGCGGGCACTGAAGCTTTCTTT. Encoded protein: CASSVEAIGAGTEAFF.

The gene calls are TRBV28 and TRBJ2-7; 11 bases match TRBD1. Trimming at V came to 5 bases and at J to 3 bases, leaving 6 bases not matched to a gene. From germline, CDR1 is MDHEN and CDR2 SYDVKM. The CDR3 sequence is 15 residues long. This CDR3 reads CASSLGQGGGYEQYF. CDR3 coding DNA: TGTGCCAGCAGTCTGGGACAGGGGGGAGGCTACGAGCAGTACTTC.

The V call is TRBV14, the J call TRBJ2-1; 10 bases align to TRBD1. This CDR3 is 16 amino acids long. V lost 3 bases and J lost 12; bases outside the gene matches: 14. CDR1 is SGHDN, CDR2 FVKESK, per germline. CDR3 nucleotides: TGTGCCAGCAGCCACCTCCCCGGACAGGGGGATAACCCGCAGTTCTTC. This encodes CASSHLPGQGDNPQFF. Supplemented by reference TRBV14 and TRBJ2-1, the full variable domain reads EAGVTQFPSHSVIEKGQTVTLRCDPISGHDNLYWYRRVMGKEIKFLLHFVKESKQDESGMPNNRFLAERTGGTYSTLKVQPAELEDSGVYFCASSHLPGQGDNPQFFGPGTRLTVL.

This sequence joins TRBV15 and TRBJ2-3; 9 bases are shared with TRBD2. V lost 9 bases to trimming and J lost 4 bases; unmatched junction nucleotides: 8. Germline V gene sequence: CDR1 LNHNV, CDR2 YYDKDF (reference sequence). CDR3 length equals 14 residues. The DNA of the CDR3 is TGTGCCACGCTCCTAGCGGGGAGGGCAGATACGCAGTATTTT. Translating it yields CATLLAGRADTQYF.

V is TRBV5-4 and J is TRBJ1-2; tentative D call: TRBD1 (6 bases). Germline loops: CDR1 SGHNT, CDR2 YYREEE (reference sequence). Trimming removed 7 bases from V and 7 bases from J, with 20 bases in between. The CDR3 is made up of 14 amino acids. This CDR3 is CASHPFTGGSGYTF. In DNA, the CDR3 is TGTGCCAGCCACCCTTTCACGGGGGGCTCTGGCTACACCTTC.

The chain carries TRBV4-1 and TRBJ2-7; 10 nucleotides align to TRBD1. Germline V lookup: CDR1 MGHRA, CDR2 YSYEKL. Unmatched junction bases numbered 5, after V lost 1 base and J lost 2 bases. This CDR3 comprises 16 residues. CDR3 DNA: TGCGCCAGCAGCCAAGCCCCCGGGACAGGGGCCTACGAGCAGTACTTC. Translating it yields CASSQAPGTGAYEQYF.

This chain joins TRBV20-1 and TRBJ2-7; no reliable D call. The CDR3 contains 10 residues. Germline V CDR1 and CDR2: DFQATT, SNEGSKA (reference sequence). The CDR3: CIGRGGEQYF. The CDR3 DNA follows: TGCATCGGTCGTGGTGGCGAGCAGTACTTC.

This clone showed up just once. This chain links TRBV30 with TRBJ2-2; D is ambiguous. Per the germline V gene, CDR1 is GTSNPN and CDR2 is SVGIG (reference sequence). V lost 2 bases, J lost 3 bases, and 4 bases lay in between. The CDR3 has 12 residues. This CDR3 reads CAWSPYTGELFF. The CDR3, as DNA: TGTGCCTGGAGTCCTTACACCGGGGAGCTGTTTTTT.

The V call is TRBV19, the J call TRBJ2-7; 12 bases align to TRBD2. The CDR3 runs 15 residues. Germline assignment: CDR1 LNHDA and CDR2 SQIVND (reference sequence). Trimming at V came to 4 bases and at J to 4 bases, leaving 5 bases not matched to a gene. The CDR3 spells CASSTLLAGGYEQYF. CDR3 in DNA: TGTGCCAGTAGTACCTTACTAGCGGGGGGTTACGAGCAGTACTTC.

The rearrangement uses TRBV29-1 and TRBJ1-1, with D maybe TRBD1 (5 bases). The CDR3 totals 13 residues. Trimming took 3 bases from V and 0 from J, leaving 8 bases between them. Germline-derived CDR1 and CDR2 are SQVTM and ANQGSEA. The CDR3 reads CSVEQGMNTEAFF. The CDR3 region has the DNA TGCAGCGTTGAGCAGGGAATGAACACTGAAGCTTTCTTT.

CDR3 in DNA: TGCGCCAGCAGGTTCCTAGGACAGGGACCGGCCCAGCAGTACTTC. Its translation: CASRFLGQGPAQQYF. The V gene is TRBV5-1, the J gene TRBJ2-7; the match to TRBD1 covers 8 bases. This CDR3 is 15 amino acids long. With V trimmed by 5 bases and J by 8 bases, 15 bases remained unmatched. Germline-derived CDR1 and CDR2 are SGHRS and YFSETQ.

V gene TRBV6-5 combines with J gene TRBJ2-6; the D gene is possibly TRBD1 (5 bases). In germline, CDR1 is MNHEY, CDR2 SVGAGI. The CDR3 sequence is 15 residues long. Trimming removed 3 bases from V and 3 bases from J, with 9 bases in between. The CDR3 loop is CASSYGAGGANVLTF. In DNA form, the CDR3 reads TGTGCCAGCAGTTATGGGGCTGGTGGGGCCAACGTCCTGACTTTC.

This rearrangement joins TRBV7-6 to TRBJ2-7; D is unresolved. CDR1 is SGHVS and CDR2 is FNYEAQ in the germline V gene. Trimming left V 1 base short and J 3 bases short, with 13 bases between. This CDR3 comprises 15 residues. CDR3 loop: CASSLGESPHYEQYF. The CDR3 nucleotides are TGTGCCAGCAGCTTAGGAGAATCCCCTCACTACGAGCAGTACTTC.

The rearrangement links TRBV14 to TRBJ1-6, with D unclear. The germline V and J ends were trimmed by 3 bases and 8 bases, with 11 bases remaining between them. Germline V gene lookup returns CDR1 SGHDN and CDR2 FVKESK. The CDR3 sequence is 14 residues long. DNA of the CDR3: TGTGCCAGCAGCCACCAGCGTTTGGATTCACCCCTCCACTTT. Translated, it gives CASSHQRLDSPLHF.

CDR3: CASRFTGFHTEAFF. As DNA, the CDR3 is TGCGCCAGCAGGTTTACAGGGTTCCACACTGAAGCTTTCTTT. The chain carries TRBV5-1 and TRBJ1-1, with D possibly matching TRBD1 (6 bases). The CDR3 is 14 amino acids. Germline lookup yields CDR1 SGHRS and CDR2 YFSETQ. The V end was cut by 5 bases, the J end by 3 bases, with 14 bases between.

The rearrangement links TRBV29-1 to TRBJ2-1, with D perhaps matching TRBD2 (5 bases). This CDR3 has 11 residues. Germline assignment: CDR1 SQVTM and CDR2 ANQGSEA. Trimming shortened V by 5 bases and J by 5 bases, and 7 bases separated the two germline ends. CDR3 residues: CSVTRDNEQFF. The CDR3 bases are TGCAGCGTTACGCGGGACAATGAGCAGTTCTTC.

The rearrangement links TRBV14 to TRBJ2-5, with a tentative D call TRBD1 (6 bases). Germline CDR1 and CDR2: SGHDN and FVKESK. There are 14 residues in the CDR3. The V end lost 5 bases, the J end lost 5 bases, and 15 bases lay between the germline ends. The CDR3, as DNA: TGTGCCAGCAGCGTACAGGGATTGGGGGAGACCCAGTACTTC. Its translation is CASSVQGLGETQYF.

This chain joins TRBV29-1 and TRBJ2-7, with TRBD1 as a possible D gene (6 bases). V was clipped by 2 bases and J by 2 bases, with 13 bases between them. Germline V gene sequence: CDR1 SQVTM, CDR2 ANQGSEA. This CDR3 spans 14 amino acids. The CDR3 DNA sequence: TGCAGCGTTGAAACAGGGATCGGGACCTACGAGCAGTACTTC. Its translation is CSVETGIGTYEQYF.

This rearrangement joins TRBV29-1 to TRBJ2-2; 7 positions agree with TRBD2. J was trimmed by 6 bases and V by 5 bases; bases with no gene match: 3. The CDR3 consists of 12 residues. The V gene's germline CDR1 is SQVTM and CDR2 ANQGSEA. The CDR3 spells CSVSRGAGELFF. The CDR3 nucleotides read TGCAGCGTTAGTCGGGGGGCCGGGGAGCTGTTTTTT.

The chain employs TRBV2 and TRBJ1-2, with a tentative D call TRBD1 (6 bases). Germline CDR1 is SNHLY and CDR2 is FYNNEI. The length of the CDR3 is 15 residues. Trimming removed 5 bases at V and 6 bases at J, with 19 bases between. CDR3 protein: CASSLTGFGNDGYTF. CDR3 nucleotides: TGTGCCAGCAGTCTTACAGGGTTCGGAAACGATGGCTACACCTTC.

This sequence joins TRBV18 and TRBJ2-2; 11 nucleotides line up with TRBD2. Looked up from germline, CDR1 is KGHSH and CDR2 is LQKENI. The CDR3 loop spans 16 amino acids. Trimming took 0 bases from V and 7 from J; bases not matched to a gene: 4. Here the CDR3 reads CASSPPSGRAGGELFF. CDR3 bases: TGTGCCAGCTCACCACCTAGCGGGAGGGCCGGCGGGGAGCTGTTTTTT.

The gene calls are TRBV15 and TRBJ1-5, with D unclear. Germline V gene lookup returns CDR1 LNHNV and CDR2 YYDKDF (reference sequence). V was pared by 4 bases and J by 2 bases, with 9 bases between. The CDR3 length is 14 residues. CDR3 DNA sequence: TGTGCCACCAGCAACGACTACGGCAATCAGCCCCAGCATTTT. It is translated as CATSNDYGNQPQHF.

V is TRBV7-9 and J is TRBJ2-1; D gene uncertain. Germline V CDR1 and CDR2: SEHNR, FQNEAQ (reference sequence). The V and J ends lost 2 bases and 10 bases respectively, with 9 bases between them. CDR3 length equals 12 residues. The CDR3 region has the DNA TGTGCCAGCAGCTTAAGTTCTCGGGAGCAGTTCTTC. Amino acid sequence: CASSLSSREQFF.

The V gene is TRBV5-1, the J gene TRBJ1-1, with no clear D. CDR1 and CDR2 (germline): SGHRS, YFSETQ. The CDR3 runs 14 residues. The germline V and J ends were trimmed by 0 bases and 2 bases, with 8 bases remaining between them. CDR3 region: CASSLEQYNTEAFF. The CDR3, as DNA: TGCGCCAGCAGCTTGGAACAGTATAACACTGAAGCTTTCTTT.

The chain employs TRBV13 and TRBJ2-7, with D possibly being TRBD2 (6 bases). CDR1 is PRHDT, CDR2 FYEKMQ, per germline (reference sequence). V lost 4 bases and J lost 3, with 7 bases in between. The CDR3 consists of 12 residues. The CDR3 nucleotides are TGTGCCAGCAGCTCGGGACTCTACGAGCAGTACTTC. It encodes CASSSGLYEQYF. The variable domain in full, completed from reference TRBV13 and TRBJ2-7, reads AAGVIQSPRHLIKEKRETATLKCYPIPRHDTVYWYQQGPGQDPQFLISFYEKMQSDKGSIPDRFSAQQFSDYHSELNMSSLELGDSALYFCASSSGLYEQYFGPGTRLTVT.

This clone was observed a single time. The V and J genes are TRBV29-1 and TRBJ1-4; D is possibly TRBD1 (5 bases). This CDR3 is built from 10 residues. V lost 6 bases and J 8 bases, leaving 7 bases between the germline ends. Germline V gene lookup returns CDR1 SQVTM and CDR2 ANQGSEA. DNA for the CDR3: TGCAGCGTGGGGCACGAAAAACTGTTTTTT. This sequence encodes CSVGHEKLFF.

The chain links TRBV6-5 to TRBJ1-1, with D unresolved. CDR1 and CDR2 from the germline V gene are MNHEY and SVGAGI. This CDR3 comprises 13 residues. V gave up 3 bases and J gave up 5 bases, with 10 bases separating them. In DNA form, the CDR3 reads TGTGCCAGCAGTTATCTGGAGAGGACTGAAGCTTTCTTT. Its protein is CASSYLERTEAFF.

CDR3 protein: CASSSAGEGLRGNEQFF. CDR3 nucleotide sequence: TGTGCCAGCAGCTCGGCGGGAGAAGGTCTTAGGGGGAATGAGCAGTTCTTC. The chain links TRBV28 to TRBJ2-1; possibly TRBD2 for D (7 bases). Germline V gene lookup returns CDR1 MDHEN and CDR2 SYDVKM. CDR3 size: 17 residues. Trimming pared 6 bases from V and 7 bases from J, leaving 25 bases between.

The chain employs TRBV5-1 and TRBJ1-2; TRBD1 aligns across 8 bases. The germline gives CDR1 SGHRS, CDR2 YFSETQ. The length of the CDR3 is 15 residues. V was clipped by 2 bases and J by 5 bases; unmatched bases: 8. The CDR3 reads CASSLTGGVNYGYTF. The CDR3 DNA reads TGCGCCAGCAGCTTAACAGGGGGAGTAAATTATGGCTACACCTTC.

The CDR3 DNA reads as TGTGCCAGCAGCCCAATGGTGATGGGCTCTATTAGTACTGAAGCTTTCTTT. This gives the protein CASSPMVMGSISTEAFF. The chain recombines TRBV7-8 with TRBJ1-1, with no clear D. Germline V gene data show CDR1 as SGHVS and CDR2 as FQNEAQ. Trimming pared 5 bases from V and 5 bases from J, leaving 24 bases between. This CDR3 is built from 17 residues.

The CDR3 DNA follows: TGTGCCAGCAGCTCACACGGGACAGTCAATGAGCAGTTCTTC. Its protein product is CASSSHGTVNEQFF. The chain carries TRBV7-3 and TRBJ2-1; TRBD1 matches 7 bases. Germline loops: CDR1 SGHTA, CDR2 FQGTGA. CDR3 length: 14 amino acids. V shed 4 bases, J shed 6 bases, and the junction held 6 bases outside the gene matches.

The rearrangement uses TRBV11-3 and TRBJ1-1; no clear D. The germline V gene has CDR1 SGHNT and CDR2 YENEEA. The CDR3 runs 12 residues. V dropped 2 bases and J dropped 6 bases, with 7 bases sitting between them. The CDR3 sequence is CASSLLGAEAFF. The CDR3 DNA reads as TGTGCCAGCAGCTTACTCGGGGCTGAAGCTTTCTTT.